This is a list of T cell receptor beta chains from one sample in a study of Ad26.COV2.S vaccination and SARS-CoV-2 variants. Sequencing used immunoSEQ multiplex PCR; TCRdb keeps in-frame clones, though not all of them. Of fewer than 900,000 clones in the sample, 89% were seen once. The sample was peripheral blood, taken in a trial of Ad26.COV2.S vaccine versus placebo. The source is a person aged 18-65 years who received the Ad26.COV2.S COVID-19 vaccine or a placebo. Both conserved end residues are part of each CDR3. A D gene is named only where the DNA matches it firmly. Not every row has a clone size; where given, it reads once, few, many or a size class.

cdr3_nt: TGTGCCAGCAGCCCCCGGACAGGAGGAAATCAGCCCCAGCATTTT; cdr3_aa: CASSPRTGGNQPQHF; j_call: TRBJ1-5; v_call: TRBV7-2; d_call: TRBD1; clone_size: .
cdr3_nt: TGCGCCAGCAGCTTGGCGGGACTAGCTGGCAATGAGCAGTTCTTC; cdr3_aa: CASSLAGLAGNEQFF; j_call: TRBJ2-1; v_call: TRBV5-1; d_call: TRBD2; clone_size: .
cdr3_nt: TGTGCCAGCAGCGTTCGACAGCTCTCTGGGGCCAACGTCCTGACTTTC; cdr3_aa: CASSVRQLSGANVLTF; j_call: TRBJ2-6; v_call: TRBV9; d_call: .; clone_size: .
cdr3_nt: TGTGCCACCGGGAGGGCCCAAGAGACCCAGTACTTC; cdr3_aa: CATGRAQETQYF; j_call: TRBJ2-5; v_call: TRBV6-5; d_call: TRBD2; clone_size: .
cdr3_nt: TGTGCCAGCAGCCAAGATGTGGGGGTGCCCACTGAAGCTTTCTTT; cdr3_aa: CASSQDVGVPTEAFF; j_call: TRBJ1-1; v_call: TRBV3-1/TRBV3-2; d_call: .; clone_size: .
cdr3_nt: TGTGCCAGCAGCACGAGGACAGGGGGCACGGAGACCCAGTACTTC; cdr3_aa: CASSTRTGGTETQYF; j_call: TRBJ2-5; v_call: TRBV13; d_call: TRBD1; clone_size: .
cdr3_nt: TGTGCCAGCAGCTCCCGTGGTGACACTAATGAAAAACTGTTTTTT; cdr3_aa: CASSSRGDTNEKLFF; j_call: TRBJ1-4; v_call: TRBV7-6; d_call: .; clone_size: .
cdr3_nt: TGTGCCAGCAGCCAAGAGAGAGTAGCCTACGAGCAGTACTTC; cdr3_aa: CASSQERVAYEQYF; j_call: TRBJ2-7; v_call: TRBV4-2; d_call: .; clone_size: .
cdr3_nt: TGTGCCACCAGTGATCCACTTTGGGGGCCAGGCTACACCTTC; cdr3_aa: CATSDPLWGPGYTF; j_call: TRBJ1-2; v_call: TRBV24-1; d_call: .; clone_size: .
cdr3_nt: TGTGCCAGCAGCCCAGGAACAGGGGGCCATGGTGGCTACACCTTC; cdr3_aa: CASSPGTGGHGGYTF; j_call: TRBJ1-2; v_call: TRBV6-5; d_call: TRBD1; clone_size: .
cdr3_nt: TGTGCCAGCAGCTTCGTGGAGGGCCCCCTTATGAATTCACCCCTCCACTTT; cdr3_aa: CASSFVEGPLMNSPLHF; j_call: TRBJ1-6; v_call: TRBV7-2; d_call: .; clone_size: .
cdr3_nt: TGCGCCAGCAGTTATAGGACGGGTATCACAGATACGCAGTATTTT; cdr3_aa: CASSYRTGITDTQYF; j_call: TRBJ2-3; v_call: TRBV5-1; d_call: .; clone_size: .
cdr3_nt: TGTGCCTCAAGCCGGGGGGCTAGGTCCTACGAGCAGTACTTC; cdr3_aa: CASSRGARSYEQYF; j_call: TRBJ2-7; v_call: TRBV11-2; d_call: .; clone_size: .
cdr3_nt: TGTGCCAGCAGCTTAGACAGGGGGCTCCACAATGAGCAGTTCTTC; cdr3_aa: CASSLDRGLHNEQFF; j_call: TRBJ2-1; v_call: TRBV7-2; d_call: TRBD1; clone_size: once
cdr3_nt: TGTGCCAGCACCGGGGGAGTCATGAACACTGAAGCTTTCTTT; cdr3_aa: CASTGGVMNTEAFF; j_call: TRBJ1-1; v_call: TRBV2; d_call: .; clone_size: .
cdr3_nt: TGCGCCAGCAGCGTTCTGGGGTACACTGAAGCTTTCTTT; cdr3_aa: CASSVLGYTEAFF; j_call: TRBJ1-1; v_call: TRBV4-3; d_call: .; clone_size: .
cdr3_nt: TGTGCCAGCAGCTTTTCAGGGACCGCGGATACGCAGTATTTT; cdr3_aa: CASSFSGTADTQYF; j_call: TRBJ2-3; v_call: TRBV27; d_call: .; clone_size: .
cdr3_nt: TGTGCCAGCAGCTTAGATACTTGGAGCAAACTGTTTTTT; cdr3_aa: CASSLDTWSKLFF; j_call: TRBJ1-4; v_call: TRBV7-7; d_call: .; clone_size: once
cdr3_nt: TGTGCCTGGAGTGTAGGGATCGGGAACACTGAAGCTTTCTTT; cdr3_aa: CAWSVGIGNTEAFF; j_call: TRBJ1-1; v_call: TRBV30; d_call: .; clone_size: .
cdr3_nt: TGTGCCTGGAGTGGTGGCTTGAGGATTAATGAAAAACTGTTTTTT; cdr3_aa: CAWSGGLRINEKLFF; j_call: TRBJ1-4; v_call: TRBV30; d_call: .; clone_size: .
cdr3_nt: TGTGCCAGCAGCGCAACTAGCGGGACCTCCTACAATGAGCAGTTCTTC; cdr3_aa: CASSATSGTSYNEQFF; j_call: TRBJ2-1; v_call: TRBV7-9; d_call: TRBD2; clone_size: .
cdr3_nt: TGCGCCAGCAGATGGGACAGCTGGGGGAGCGGCTCCTACAATGAGCAGTTCTTC; cdr3_aa: CASRWDSWGSGSYNEQFF; j_call: TRBJ2-1; v_call: TRBV5-1; d_call: TRBD1; clone_size: .
cdr3_nt: TGTGCCAGCAGCTCCGGGCTCTCTGGAAACACCATATATTTT; cdr3_aa: CASSSGLSGNTIYF; j_call: TRBJ1-3; v_call: TRBV7-9; d_call: .; clone_size: .
cdr3_nt: TGTGCCAGCAGCTTAGTTTCCCCCGGGGCGGCCGGGGAGCTGTTTTTT; cdr3_aa: CASSLVSPGAAGELFF; j_call: TRBJ2-2; v_call: TRBV7-2; d_call: .; clone_size: .
cdr3_nt: TGCGCCAGCAGTGAGTACGAATTCCCAGATACGCAGTATTTT; cdr3_aa: CASSEYEFPDTQYF; j_call: TRBJ2-3; v_call: TRBV10-1; d_call: .; clone_size: .
cdr3_nt: TGTGCCAGCAGCTTATCGTTCCAACTCAACTATGGCTACACCTTC; cdr3_aa: CASSLSFQLNYGYTF; j_call: TRBJ1-2; v_call: TRBV7-9; d_call: .; clone_size: .
cdr3_nt: TGTGCCAGCAGCCAAGTGTACGCAGGGCGGAAGACCCAGTACTTC; cdr3_aa: CASSQVYAGRKTQYF; j_call: TRBJ2-5; v_call: TRBV3-1/TRBV3-2; d_call: .; clone_size: .
cdr3_nt: TGTGCCAGCAGCTTCTCCCTAGCGGGGACCCAAGAGACCCAGTACTTC; cdr3_aa: CASSFSLAGTQETQYF; j_call: TRBJ2-5; v_call: TRBV7-6; d_call: TRBD2; clone_size: .
cdr3_nt: TGCAGTGCTAGTTCTGGGGGAAGCGCTGGAAACACCATATATTTT; cdr3_aa: CSASSGGSAGNTIYF; j_call: TRBJ1-3; v_call: TRBV20-1; d_call: .; clone_size: .
cdr3_nt: TGTGCCAGCAGCCGAAGACAGGACTATGGCTACACCTTC; cdr3_aa: CASSRRQDYGYTF; j_call: TRBJ1-2; v_call: TRBV7-9; d_call: .; clone_size: .
cdr3_nt: TGTGCCAGCAGCCACCAGGGGTGGGGTAACTATGGCTACACCTTC; cdr3_aa: CASSHQGWGNYGYTF; j_call: TRBJ1-2; v_call: TRBV3-1/TRBV3-2; d_call: .; clone_size: once
cdr3_nt: TGCGCCAGCAGCCCTGGCAGGGGGGCCTACGAGCAGTACTTC; cdr3_aa: CASSPGRGAYEQYF; j_call: TRBJ2-7; v_call: TRBV4-1; d_call: .; clone_size: .
cdr3_nt: TGTGCCAGCAGCGAGCAGGGTGTGGCCACTGAAGCTTTCTTT; cdr3_aa: CASSEQGVATEAFF; j_call: TRBJ1-1; v_call: TRBV7-9; d_call: .; clone_size: .
cdr3_nt: TGTGCCAGCAGTGAAGTGATGGGCCTAAGGAATACGCAGTATTTT; cdr3_aa: CASSEVMGLRNTQYF; j_call: TRBJ2-3; v_call: TRBV6-1; d_call: .; clone_size: .
cdr3_nt: TGTGCCAGCAGTTTAGCCTCTGGGGCCAACGTCCTGACTTTC; cdr3_aa: CASSLASGANVLTF; j_call: TRBJ2-6; v_call: TRBV27; d_call: .; clone_size: .
cdr3_nt: TGTGCCAGCTCAGCAAACCTCCTCAATGAGCCTGAAGCTTTCTTT; cdr3_aa: CASSANLLNEPEAFF; j_call: TRBJ1-1; v_call: TRBV18; d_call: .; clone_size: once
cdr3_nt: TGTGCCAGTAGTATGATGGGACAGCAGTATAGCAATCAGCCCCAGCATTTT; cdr3_aa: CASSMMGQQYSNQPQHF; j_call: TRBJ1-5; v_call: TRBV19; d_call: TRBD1; clone_size: .
cdr3_nt: TGTGCCACCACCTGGGGAGATACGCAGTATTTT; cdr3_aa: CATTWGDTQYF; j_call: TRBJ2-3; v_call: TRBV24-1; d_call: .; clone_size: .
cdr3_nt: TGTGCCAGCGGGGCGCTTGGGGGGCCGCGGCTGGGCTCTAACTATGGCTACACCTTC; cdr3_aa: CASGALGGPRLGSNYGYTF; j_call: TRBJ1-2; v_call: TRBV7-8; d_call: .; clone_size: .
cdr3_nt: TGTGCCAGCAGCCCTAGCGGGAGCGAGCAGTACTTC; cdr3_aa: CASSPSGSEQYF; j_call: TRBJ2-7; v_call: TRBV5-6; d_call: TRBD2; clone_size: .
cdr3_nt: TGCAGCGCTGGGACGAGCAATCAGCCCCAGCATTTT; cdr3_aa: CSAGTSNQPQHF; j_call: TRBJ1-5; v_call: TRBV29-1; d_call: .; clone_size: .
cdr3_nt: TGTGCCAGCAGCTTGGTCGGCTGGGGAGTTGATGGTGGCTACACCTTC; cdr3_aa: CASSLVGWGVDGGYTF; j_call: TRBJ1-2; v_call: TRBV5-4; d_call: .; clone_size: .
cdr3_nt: TGTGCCAGCAGCCCCGGACTAGCGGGAGAGGTGTTGCATGAGCAGTTCTTC; cdr3_aa: CASSPGLAGEVLHEQFF; j_call: TRBJ2-1; v_call: TRBV7-2; d_call: TRBD2; clone_size: .
cdr3_nt: TGTGCCATCAGTGAGTCTCGTAGCGGGAGTATCACCGGGGAGCTGTTTTTT; cdr3_aa: CAISESRSGSITGELFF; j_call: TRBJ2-2; v_call: TRBV10-3; d_call: TRBD2; clone_size: .